This T cell receptor (beta chain) emerged from a study of cytomegalovirus exposure and HLA in healthy donors. A multiplex PCR was run with 60 Vbeta primers and 13 Jbeta primers. In the authors' methods: Among the unique TCR beta chains that a later analysis counted, about 84 million in all, 9.5 million to 12 million were shared. Clones were sequenced by immunoSEQ multiplex PCR, and TCRdb holds only the in-frame ones, with some missing. D and trimming come from the DNA, and the V and J calls and clone size come from that table. This repertoire shows over 150,000 clones, around 69% found once; its top ten account for 1.3% to 1.5%. V gave up 3 bases and J gave up 2 bases, with 11 bases separating them. This CDR3 comprises 14 residues. CDR1 MNHEY and CDR2 SMNVEV come from the germline V gene (reference sequence).

This receptor was taken from a man aged 55 to 69 in good health and CMV-seronegative. J is TRBJ2-7 and V is TRBV27; TRBD1 might be the D (5 bases). The sequencing input was PBMCs. This CDR3 reads CASSFQDKPYEQYF. In DNA, the CDR3 is TGTGCCAGCAGTTTTCAGGACAAACCCTACGAGCAGTACTTC.